The clone carrying this T cell receptor (beta chain) was seen just once. Its target is not known. CDR1 is MDHEN and CDR2 is SYDVKM in the germline V gene. The CDR3 has 14 amino acids. Trimming cost V 8 bases and J 1 base; bases outside gene matches: 2. The entry originates in a study of blood T cells in healthy people across ages. Study-wide findings and caveats: CMV status of donors was unknown, possibly confounding expanded clonotype changes.

Total RNA amounts of at least 5.5 micrograms were extracted per sample. The authors ran a second PCR of 7 to 11 cycles using a sample-barcoded 5' primer and a J-beta primer mix. Every molecule of cDNA carried a tag from a template-switch adaptor with 12 random nucleotides. TCRdb used MiXCR to reprocess the 5' RACE reads, holding one entry per CDR3 protein. The table has 1,800,000 or so distinct CDR3 sequences, roughly two fifths seen once. This sequence originates from a human donor in good health. Specimen: blood. The chain has TRBV28 and TRBJ2-2, with 9 bases fitting TRBD1. This CDR3 reads CASGTGKNTGELFF. CDR3 nucleotides: TGTGCCAGCGGGACAGGGAAGAACACCGGGGAGCTGTTTTTT.